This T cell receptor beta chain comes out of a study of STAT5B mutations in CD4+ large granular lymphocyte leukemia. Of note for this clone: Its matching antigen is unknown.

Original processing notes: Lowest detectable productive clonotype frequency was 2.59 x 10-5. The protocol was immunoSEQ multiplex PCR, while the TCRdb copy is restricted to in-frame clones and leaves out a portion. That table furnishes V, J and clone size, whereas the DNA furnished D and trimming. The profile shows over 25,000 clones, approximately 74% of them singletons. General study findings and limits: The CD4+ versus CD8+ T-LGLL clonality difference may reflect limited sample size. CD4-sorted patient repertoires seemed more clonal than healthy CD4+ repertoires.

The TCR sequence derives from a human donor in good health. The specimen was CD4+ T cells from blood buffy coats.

The CDR3 is CASSQVARQGAFGYGYTF. In nucleotides, the CDR3 is TGTGCCAGCAGCCAAGTCGCTCGACAGGGGGCGTTCGGCTATGGCTACACCTTC. V and J are TRBV4-2 and TRBJ1-2, with 10 bases fitting TRBD1. Trimming cost V 1 base and J 4 bases; bases outside gene matches: 12. There are 18 residues in the CDR3. Germline V gene lookup returns CDR1 LGHNA and CDR2 YNFKEQ.